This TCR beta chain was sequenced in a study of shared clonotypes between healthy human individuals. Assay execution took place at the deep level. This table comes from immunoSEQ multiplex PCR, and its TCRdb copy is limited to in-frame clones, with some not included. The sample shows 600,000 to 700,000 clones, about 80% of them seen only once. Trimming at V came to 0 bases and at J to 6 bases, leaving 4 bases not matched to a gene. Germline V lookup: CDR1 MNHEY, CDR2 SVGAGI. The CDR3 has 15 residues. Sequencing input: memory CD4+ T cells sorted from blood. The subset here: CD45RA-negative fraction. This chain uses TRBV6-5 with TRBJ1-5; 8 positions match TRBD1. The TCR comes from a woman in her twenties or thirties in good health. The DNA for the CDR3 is TGTGCCAGCAGTTACTCGAGACAGGGGACTCAGCCCCAGCATTTT. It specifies CASSYSRQGTQPQHF.